A selection of T cell receptor beta chains follows, all from one sample in a study of preoperative IRX-2 immunotherapy in early breast cancer. Method: immunoSEQ multiplex PCR; TCRdb's copy keeps in-frame clones and lacks some. The table shows under 3,500 clones, with 70% to 80% occurring only once. This specimen consisted of tumor tissue, obtained after IRX-2 immunotherapy. These receptors were obtained from a human donor with breast cancer. CDR3s include the opening cysteine and the closing phenylalanine or tryptophan. D genes are given only for firm matches. Clone size is shown for a subset of rows, as once, few, many or a class of expanded clone.

V gene	J gene	D gene	clone size	CDR3 DNA	CDR3 protein
TRBV6-8	TRBJ1-4	NA	NA	TGTGCCAGCAAACAGGGTTTCGGAAATGAAAAACTGTTTTTT	CASKQGFGNEKLFF
TRBV11-3	TRBJ1-6	TRBD1	NA	TGTGCCAGCAGCATCGACAGGGGTGGTTCACCCCTCCACTTT	CASSIDRGGSPLHF
TRBV11-3	TRBJ2-1	NA	NA	TGTGCCAGCAGCTTCGTCGGGCAGGGTAACAATGAGCAGTTCTTC	CASSFVGQGNNEQFF
TRBV6-8	TRBJ1-2	NA	few	TGTGCCAGCAATCTCCTAGGACAGACTAACTATGGCTACACCTTC	CASNLLGQTNYGYTF
TRBV19	TRBJ2-3	NA	few	TGTGCCAGTAGCGATACAGGGAAGGACACAGATACGCAGTATTTT	CASSDTGKDTDTQYF
TRBV11-3	TRBJ1-1	NA	few	TGTGCCAGCAGTTCGAGGGTTATGGGCACTGAAGCTTTCTTT	CASSSRVMGTEAFF
TRBV18	TRBJ1-2	NA	NA	TGTGCCAGCTCACCCCTCGAGGGTGAAGGGGATGGCTACACCTTC	CASSPLEGEGDGYTF
TRBV11-3	TRBJ2-5	TRBD1	NA	TGTGCCAGCAGCCTGACAGGGGCACTAGAGACCCAGTACTTC	CASSLTGALETQYF
TRBV6-8	TRBJ1-2	TRBD1	NA	TGTGCCAGCAGGAAGGGACAGGACAACTATGGCTACACCTTC	CASRKGQDNYGYTF
TRBV14	TRBJ2-1	TRBD1	NA	TGTGCCAGCAGCCCTCGTCCGGGACAGGCCTTTGACAATGAGCAGTTCTTC	CASSPRPGQAFDNEQFF
TRBV6-8	TRBJ2-7	NA	NA	TGTGCCAGCAGCCGTGACAGTTACGAGCAGTACTTC	CASSRDSYEQYF